A selection of T cell receptor beta chains follows, all from one sample in a study of chemoradiotherapy in HPV16-positive cancers. Some clones are missing from TCRdb's copy, which holds only in-frame ones; the method was immunoSEQ multiplex PCR. The sample carries 20,000 to 25,000 clones, around 94% recorded once. The biological material was taken from a patient who underwent chemoradiotherapy. These receptors were taken from a human donor with HPV-associated anogenital cancer. The CDR3 runs from the conserved cysteine through the conserved F or W. Each record gives: clone size, D gene, J gene, V gene, CDR3 protein, CDR3 DNA. D genes are given only for firm matches. Size is stated for part of the rows, as once, few or many counts, or as a class when the clone is expanded.

. | . | TRBJ2-5 | TRBV5-8 | CASSLSGGKTQYF | TGTGCCAGCAGCTTGAGTGGGGGGAAGACCCAGTACTTC
. | . | TRBJ1-1 | TRBV5-1 | CASSLGSAGEAMNTEAFF | TGCGCCAGCAGCTTAGGTTCGGCAGGGGAGGCGATGAACACTGAAGCTTTCTTT
. | . | TRBJ2-3 | TRBV13 | CASSPLRVLDTQYF | TGTGCCAGCAGCCCCCTAAGAGTGCTAGATACGCAGTATTTT
. | . | TRBJ2-3 | TRBV2 | CASKSRGDTQYF | TGTGCCAGCAAATCCAGGGGAGATACGCAGTATTTT
. | TRBD1 | TRBJ1-6 | TRBV7-9 | CASSFGTGDNSPLHF | TGTGCCAGCAGCTTCGGGACAGGGGACAATTCACCCCTCCACTTT
. | TRBD1 | TRBJ2-2 | TRBV2 | CASSGDRGTGELFF | TGTGCCAGCAGTGGGGACAGGGGCACCGGGGAGCTGTTTTTT
. | . | TRBJ2-2 | TRBV29-1 | CSVASRGTGELFF | TGCAGCGTTGCTAGTAGGGGCACCGGGGAGCTGTTTTTT
. | TRBD1 | TRBJ1-3 | TRBV28 | CASTLTTGGPGNTIYF | TGTGCCAGCACCTTGACGACAGGGGGGCCTGGAAACACCATATATTTT
. | TRBD1 | TRBJ2-1 | TRBV6-5 | CASSSLGQGAPNEQFF | TGTGCCAGCAGTTCCCTAGGGCAGGGGGCGCCTAATGAGCAGTTCTTC
. | . | TRBJ2-7 | TRBV5-5 | CASSLGVRSGYEQYF | TGTGCCAGCAGCTTGGGTGTCCGGAGCGGCTACGAGCAGTACTTC
. | TRBD1 | TRBJ2-3 | TRBV29-1 | CSVPTGGSGDTQYF | TGCAGCGTCCCAACAGGGGGGTCAGGCGATACGCAGTATTTT
. | . | TRBJ2-3 | TRBV6-7 | CPDTGGEKGTDTQYF | TGTCCCGATACAGGGGGGGAGAAAGGCACAGATACGCAGTATTTT
. | . | TRBJ2-4 | TRBV18 | CASSPLQGSKNIQYF | TGTGCCAGCTCGCCTCTCCAGGGCTCCAAAAACATTCAGTACTTC
. | . | TRBJ2-5 | TRBV11-2 | CASSPWTKGGGKGETQYF | TGTGCCAGCAGCCCCTGGACTAAAGGGGGGGGCAAAGGAGAGACCCAGTACTTC
. | . | TRBJ1-5 | TRBV2 | CASSGPASQPQHF | TGTGCCAGCAGTGGACCAGCTTCTCAGCCCCAGCATTTT
. | TRBD1 | TRBJ1-1 | TRBV6-6 | CASIFDRGRGEAFF | TGTGCCAGCATCTTCGACAGGGGGCGAGGTGAAGCTTTCTTT
. | . | TRBJ1-1 | TRBV6-1 | CASSPGLGTEAFF | TGTGCCAGCAGTCCAGGGTTAGGCACTGAAGCTTTCTTT
. | . | TRBJ2-1 | TRBV5-6 | CASSPPDRYNEQFF | TGTGCCAGCAGCCCCCCGGACAGATACAATGAGCAGTTCTTC
. | TRBD1 | TRBJ2-5 | TRBV2 | CASSEGGQGAGETQYF | TGTGCCAGCAGCGAAGGGGGACAGGGGGCTGGGGAGACCCAGTACTTC
. | TRBD1 | TRBJ2-5 | TRBV28 | CASSPPNRGLSETQYF | TGTGCCAGCAGTCCCCCCAACAGGGGGCTAAGTGAGACCCAGTACTTC
. | TRBD2 | TRBJ2-1 | TRBV2 | CASSPEGLAVYNEQFF | TGTGCCAGCAGTCCCGAGGGACTAGCGGTTTACAATGAGCAGTTCTTC
. | . | TRBJ2-6 | TRBV28 | CASSRDGSGANVLTF | TGTGCCAGCAGCCGGGACGGCTCTGGGGCCAACGTCCTGACTTTC
. | . | TRBJ1-2 | TRBV4-3 | CASSLGPVGPYGYTF | TGCGCCAGCAGCCTAGGCCCAGTTGGGCCCTATGGCTACACCTTC
. | . | TRBJ1-4 | TRBV7-9 | CASSLGTAATNEKLFF | TGTGCCAGCAGCTTAGGGACAGCCGCAACTAATGAAAAACTGTTTTTT
. | TRBD1 | TRBJ1-1 | TRBV28 | CASSLPEYRGWTEAFF | TGTGCCAGCAGTTTACCCGAATACAGGGGGTGGACTGAAGCTTTCTTT
. | . | TRBJ2-1 | TRBV15 | CATSREQGGHEQFF | TGTGCCACCAGCAGAGAACAGGGAGGGCATGAGCAGTTCTTC
. | . | TRBJ1-1 | TRBV5-1 | CASSGSGFGGSDTEAFF | TGCGCCAGCAGCGGTAGTGGGTTTGGGGGCTCGGACACTGAAGCTTTCTTT
. | TRBD2 | TRBJ2-7 | TRBV27 | CASSLLRQGASGALWDEQYF | TGTGCCAGCAGTTTACTTAGACAGGGAGCTAGCGGGGCCCTATGGGACGAGCAGTACTTC
. | . | TRBJ1-2 | TRBV7-8 | CASSPFRAGVKANYGYTF | TGTGCCAGCAGCCCCTTCCGGGCAGGGGTGAAAGCTAACTATGGCTACACCTTC
few | . | TRBJ1-2 | TRBV2 | CASRSDTYYGYTF | TGTGCCAGCCGATCAGACACATACTATGGCTACACCTTC
. | TRBD1 | TRBJ1-2 | TRBV4-2 | CASSQVGQGAGYGYTF | TGTGCCAGCAGCCAAGTGGGGCAGGGGGCCGGCTATGGCTACACCTTC
. | . | TRBJ1-5 | TRBV2 | CASGTNQPQHF | TGTGCCAGCGGTACCAATCAGCCCCAGCATTTT
. | . | TRBJ2-1 | TRBV5-5 | CASSLERWGEQFF | TGTGCCAGCAGCTTGGAGCGCTGGGGTGAGCAGTTCTTC
. | TRBD1 | TRBJ2-7 | TRBV18 | CASSPDRGEQYF | TGTGCCAGCTCACCGGACAGGGGCGAGCAGTACTTC
. | . | TRBJ2-3 | TRBV10-1 | CASRGGGPLDTQYF | TGCGCCAGCAGGGGAGGGGGCCCATTGGATACGCAGTATTTT
. | . | TRBJ2-1 | TRBV7-2 | CASSYTGAAYNEQFF | TGTGCCAGCAGCTATACAGGTGCTGCCTACAATGAGCAGTTCTTC
once | TRBD1 | TRBJ1-2 | TRBV7-8 | CASSSTGGFGYTF | TGTGCCAGCAGCTCGACAGGGGGCTTTGGCTACACCTTC
few | . | TRBJ1-2 | TRBV2 | CASTTNRGIYGYTF | TGTGCCAGCACTACTAATCGAGGAATCTATGGCTACACCTTC
. | . | TRBJ1-5 | TRBV6-1 | CASSPGWGASQPQHF | TGTGCCAGCAGTCCCGGTTGGGGGGCAAGTCAGCCCCAGCATTTT
. | . | TRBJ1-1 | TRBV5-6 | CASLAGPNTEAFF | TGTGCCAGTCTGGCAGGACCTAACACTGAAGCTTTCTTT
once | . | TRBJ2-1 | TRBV5-1 | CASSFGEHDNEQFF | TGCGCCAGCAGCTTCGGTGAGCACGACAATGAGCAGTTCTTC